Shown below are 28 T cell receptor beta chains from a single sample sequenced in a study of blood T cells in healthy people across ages. A second PCR, run for roughly 7 to 11 cycles, used a sample-barcoded 5' primer plus a J-beta primer mix. TCRdb re-called the 5' RACE reads with MiXCR, one entry per CDR3 protein. The sample yields approximately 770,000 distinct CDR3 sequences, nearly 60% seen once. Sequencing input: blood. The receptors were gathered from a man aged 30 to 45 in good health.

The chain's CDR3 is CASSVRGDGTGELFF. In DNA form, the CDR3 reads TGTGCCAGCAGCGTCAGAGGGGATGGCACCGGGGAGCTGTTTTTT. This sequence joins TRBV9 and TRBJ2-2; D is perhaps TRBD1 or TRBD2 (5 bases each). V was clipped by 2 bases and J by 4 bases, with 12 bases between them. CDR1 SGDLS and CDR2 YYNGEE come from the germline V gene. The CDR3 has 15 residues.

V usage is TRBV24-1 and J usage is TRBJ2-7; 8 nucleotides match TRBD2. V shed 0 bases, J shed 2 bases, and the junction held 5 bases outside the gene matches. The CDR3 loop spans 16 amino acids. Germline CDR1 reads KGHDR; CDR2 reads SFDVKD. The chain's CDR3 is CATSDLQRAGAYEQYF. In DNA, the CDR3 is TGTGCCACCAGTGATTTGCAAAGAGCGGGAGCCTACGAGCAGTACTTC.

The gene calls are TRBV7-3 and TRBJ2-1; 11 bases match TRBD2. V shed 5 bases and J 5 bases; nucleotides not matched to a gene: 5. CDR1 is SGHTA and CDR2 is FQGTGA in the germline V gene. The CDR3 is 15 residues long. The CDR3 DNA reads as TGTGCCAGCAGCCCGGGACTAGCGGTTGACAATGAGCAGTTCTTC. Protein sequence: CASSPGLAVDNEQFF.

The chain has TRBV6-5 and TRBJ2-5, with D maybe TRBD2 (7 bases). Trimming removed 0 bases from V and 2 bases from J, with 19 bases in between. In germline, CDR1 is MNHEY, CDR2 SVGAGI. The length of the CDR3 is 18 residues. The DNA for the CDR3 is TGTGCCAGCAGTTACTCGAGACGGGGGGCGCTAACACAAGAGACCCAGTACTTC. Protein sequence: CASSYSRRGALTQETQYF.

The chain links TRBV24-1 to TRBJ2-7; 9 nucleotides line up with TRBD2. CDR1 KGHDR and CDR2 SFDVKD come from the germline V gene. V gave up 8 bases and J gave up 5 bases; unmatched junction bases: 6. CDR3 size: 13 residues. This chain's CDR3 is CATTRLAGHEQYF. CDR3 sequence (DNA): TGTGCCACCACCCGGCTAGCGGGGCACGAGCAGTACTTC.

The CDR3 spells CSVAPGQGGRQYF. The DNA for the CDR3 is TGCAGCGTTGCCCCGGGACAGGGCGGTCGGCAGTACTTC. The chain couples TRBV29-1 to TRBJ2-7; TRBD1 matches at 9 bases. CDR1 is SQVTM and CDR2 is ANQGSEA in the germline V gene. The CDR3 covers 13 residues. With V trimmed by 4 bases and J by 9 bases, 10 bases remained unmatched.

This clonotype was observed once. A much larger clone is a single base away; this may be a read error. The genes are TRBV29-1 and TRBJ2-5; either TRBD1 or TRBD2 may fit D (5 bases each). Germline-derived CDR1 and CDR2 are SQVTM and ANQGSEA. The CDR3 sequence is 13 residues long. The germline V and J ends were trimmed by 4 bases and 5 bases, with 14 bases remaining between them. The CDR3 sequence: CSVGEGTKETQYF. CDR3 nucleotides: TGCAGCGTTGGAGAAGGGACGAAGGAGACCCAGTACTTC.

V and J are TRBV6-5 and TRBJ2-7; possibly TRBD2 for D (5 bases). The CDR3 extends over 13 amino acids. The germline V gene encodes CDR1 MNHEY and CDR2 SVGAGI. V was pared by 7 bases and J by 1 base, with 11 bases between. In DNA form, the CDR3 reads TGTGCCAGCATCGGTCCGGGGTCCTACGAGCAGTACTTC. It specifies CASIGPGSYEQYF.

This chain connects TRBV9 to TRBJ2-7; 9 bases fit TRBD1. The J call may not be correct, given that the DNA end is closer to TRBJ2-5. Germline V gene sequence: CDR1 SGDLS, CDR2 YYNGEE. This CDR3 contains 15 residues. The CDR3 sequence: CASSAGTGPLETQYF. CDR3 sequence (DNA): TGTGCCAGCAGCGCCGGGACAGGGCCGTTGGAGACCCAGTACTTC.

This chain joins TRBV4-2 and TRBJ2-7, with D tentatively TRBD2 (6 bases). Germline V gene lookup returns CDR1 LGHNA and CDR2 YNFKEQ. The CDR3 length is 19 residues. The V end lost 4 bases, the J end lost 2 bases, and 27 bases lay between the germline ends. CDR3 sequence: CASSPQQSYVGGPPYEQYF. The CDR3 bases are TGTGCCAGCAGCCCCCAGCAATCTTATGTGGGAGGCCCTCCCTACGAGCAGTACTTC.

The chain has TRBV10-3 and TRBJ2-7; 8 positions match TRBD2. The trim removed 4 bases at V and 3 bases at J, leaving 8 bases unmatched. This CDR3 is built from 15 residues. Germline CDR1 reads ENHRY; CDR2 reads SYGVKD. CDR3 sequence (DNA): TGTGCCATCAGTGCGAGCGGGGGTGGAAACTACGAGCAGTACTTC. It is translated as CAISASGGGNYEQYF.

The chain couples TRBV5-6 to TRBJ1-2; tentatively, D is TRBD1 (5 bases). The V gene lost 2 bases and the J gene lost 5 bases, with 22 bases spanning the gap. The CDR3 consists of 17 residues. Germline assignment: CDR1 SGHDT and CDR2 YYEEEE. The CDR3 loop reads CASSFLSGGTFRYGYTF. CDR3 coding DNA: TGTGCCAGCAGCTTTCTATCCGGCGGGACTTTCCGGTATGGCTACACCTTC.

This clonotype was seen ten or more times. CDR3 loop: CAWSVHGGLLTEAFF. CDR3 nucleotide sequence: TGTGCCTGGAGTGTACACGGGGGGCTATTAACTGAAGCTTTCTTT. The rearrangement links TRBV30 to TRBJ1-1, with D perhaps TRBD1 (6 bases). V lost 0 bases to trimming and J lost 5 bases, with 16 bases between them. From germline, CDR1 is GTSNPN and CDR2 SVGIG (reference sequence). The length of the CDR3 is 15 residues.

V is TRBV20-1 and J is TRBJ2-3; TRBD2 agrees at 7 bases. V was clipped by 3 bases and J by 3 bases; unmatched bases: 3. Per the germline V gene, CDR1 is DFQATT and CDR2 is SNEGSKA (reference sequence). The CDR3 is 13 amino acids. CDR3 region: CSASGLGTDTQYF. The CDR3 DNA reads as TGCAGTGCTAGTGGACTAGGGACAGATACGCAGTATTTT.

This sequence joins TRBV7-8 and TRBJ1-5, with a tentative D call TRBD1 (6 bases). The CDR3 has 15 residues. V lost 5 bases and J lost 3, with 14 bases in between. The germline V gene has CDR1 SGHVS and CDR2 FQNEAQ. The CDR3 loop is CASSRPGVTNQPQHF. The CDR3 region has the DNA TGTGCCAGCAGCCGTCCAGGGGTAACCAATCAGCCCCAGCATTTT.

The CDR3: CASSLGQGAKTDTQYF. CDR3 DNA sequence: TGTGCCAGCAGCTTAGGACAGGGGGCTAAGACAGATACGCAGTATTTT. This sequence joins TRBV7-2 and TRBJ2-3, with TRBD1 identical over 10 bases. CDR3 length: 16 residues. CDR1 and CDR2 from the germline V gene are SGHTA and FQGNSA. Losses at the gene ends were 1 base for V and 3 bases for J; bases not matched to a gene: 4.

The sample holds a few counts of this clonotype. The chain employs TRBV7-9 and TRBJ2-7; 7 bases fit TRBD1. This CDR3 is 14 amino acids long. CDR1 SEHNR and CDR2 FQNEAQ come from the germline V gene (reference sequence). Trimming cost V 5 bases and J 3 bases; bases outside gene matches: 7. In DNA form, the CDR3 reads TGTGCCAGCAGCCACCGACAGGGCGGCTACGAGCAGTACTTC. Its protein is CASSHRQGGYEQYF.

The chain is built from TRBV2 and TRBJ1-2; weak D call: TRBD1 (5 bases). The CDR3 has 14 residues. Trimming removed 7 bases at V and 8 bases at J, with 20 bases between. Germline CDR1 SNHLY, CDR2 FYNNEI. In DNA form, the CDR3 reads TGTGCCAGCACCTCTGGGGCCCCCATAGACGGCTACACCTTC. Translating gives CASTSGAPIDGYTF.

The rearrangement uses TRBV4-2 and TRBJ1-2, with D possibly being TRBD1 (6 bases). Germline loops: CDR1 LGHNA, CDR2 YNFKEQ. The V end lost 0 bases, the J end lost 6 bases, and 17 bases lay between the germline ends. The CDR3 length is 16 residues. The CDR3 sequence: CASSQDRGGTNHGYTF. The CDR3 DNA reads TGTGCCAGCAGCCAAGATAGGGGGGGTACGAACCATGGCTACACCTTC.

The chain's CDR3 is CASSQAGRTGYNEQFF. As DNA, the CDR3 is TGTGCCAGCAGCCAAGCCGGGCGGACAGGGTACAATGAGCAGTTCTTC. The chain is built from TRBV3-1 and TRBJ2-1, with 8 bases that match TRBD1. The V and J ends lost 1 base and 4 bases, in that order; junction bases with no gene match: 6. Germline V lookup: CDR1 LGHDT, CDR2 YNNKEL (reference sequence). The CDR3 is 16 residues long.

V gene TRBV20-1 combines with J gene TRBJ2-3, with D perhaps matching TRBD1 or TRBD2 (6 bases each). Looked up from germline, CDR1 is DFQATT and CDR2 is SNEGSKA (reference sequence). The length of the CDR3 is 14 residues. The V gene lost 4 bases and the J gene lost 5 bases, with 16 bases spanning the gap. As DNA, the CDR3 is TGCAGTGCTACCAGTGGGGGGCGGGTAGATACGCAGTATTTT. Translated: CSATSGGRVDTQYF.

The CDR3 sequence is CASSYSSSGDTQYF. In nucleotides, the CDR3 is TGTGCCAGCAGTTACTCTAGCTCAGGTGATACGCAGTATTTT. The chain couples TRBV6-5 to TRBJ2-3; no clear D. The V and J ends lost 0 bases and 6 bases respectively, with 10 bases between them. The CDR3 contains 14 residues. Germline CDR1 and CDR2: MNHEY and SVGAGI.

CDR3 in amino acids: CASSYLGGHKNIQYF. CDR3 DNA sequence: TGTGCCAGCAGTTACCTGGGGGGCCACAAAAACATTCAGTACTTC. V and J are TRBV6-5 and TRBJ2-4; the D gene could be TRBD1 or TRBD2 (6 bases each). Per the germline V gene, CDR1 is MNHEY and CDR2 is SVGAGI. This CDR3 has 15 residues. With 2 bases removed from V and 3 bases from J, the gap between germline ends came to 11 bases.

This clonotype showed up just a few times. V and J are TRBV3-1 and TRBJ2-1; tentative D call: TRBD2 (6 bases). The germline V gene encodes CDR1 LGHDT and CDR2 YNNKEL (reference sequence). The CDR3 sequence is 12 residues long. V was trimmed by 8 bases and J by 9 bases, leaving 14 bases between them. CDR3 residues: CASEEGLGEQFF. CDR3 DNA sequence: TGTGCCAGCGAGGAGGGCCTAGGTGAGCAGTTCTTC.

This chain connects TRBV29-1 to TRBJ2-3, with D uncertain. Germline V CDR1 and CDR2: SQVTM, ANQGSEA. Trimming removed 7 bases from V and 0 bases from J, with 8 bases in between. The CDR3 covers 12 residues. The CDR3 DNA sequence: TGCAGCGATGCTGGGAGCACAGATACGCAGTATTTT. Amino acids: CSDAGSTDTQYF.

This clonotype was detected a few times. This sequence joins TRBV10-3 and TRBJ2-3, with D unclear. This CDR3 region has 12 residues. V dropped 10 bases and J dropped 10 bases, with 18 bases sitting between them. Germline lookup yields CDR1 ENHRY and CDR2 SYGVKD. The CDR3 coding sequence is TGTGCCACGACATCATCTGGGCCCGCGCAGTATTTT. Protein sequence: CATTSSGPAQYF.

This clonotype is a singleton in its sample. The chain uses TRBV6-5 and TRBJ1-1, with 9 bases lining up with TRBD1. The CDR3 covers 15 residues. Losses at the gene ends were 2 bases for V and 3 bases for J; bases not matched to a gene: 4. Germline V gene sequence: CDR1 MNHEY, CDR2 SVGAGI. CDR3 protein: CASSYRDRGDTEAFF. The CDR3 DNA is TGTGCCAGCAGTTACCGCGACAGGGGGGACACTGAAGCTTTCTTT.

In its sample, this clonotype was seen once. The V and J genes are TRBV7-9 and TRBJ2-7; TRBD1 is a possible D gene (5 bases). The J call is doubtful: the DNA matches TRBJ2-5 better. The CDR3 totals 13 residues. Germline CDR1 reads SEHNR; CDR2 reads FQNEAQ (reference sequence). This CDR3 reads CASSPDIQGTQYF. The CDR3 DNA reads TGTGCCAGCAGCCCAGACATCCAGGGGACCCAGTACTTC.